The rows below give T cell receptor beta chains drawn from one sample of a study of blood T cells in healthy people across ages. TCRdb re-called the 5' RACE reads with MiXCR, one entry per CDR3 protein. The table records about 1.8 million distinct CDR3 sequences, just under 50% of them present only once. Material for sequencing was blood. These receptor sequences come from a woman aged 40 to 50 in good health. CDR3s include the opening cysteine and the closing phenylalanine or tryptophan. A D gene is named only where the DNA matches it firmly. Some rows mark clone size as missing; the rest say once, few, many or name a class of expanded clone.

d_call	v_call	j_call	clone_size	cdr3_aa	cdr3_nt
.	TRBV7-2	TRBJ2-3	.	CASSRQQGLTDTQYF	TGTGCCAGCAGCCGCCAACAGGGACTCACAGATACGCAGTATTTT
.	TRBV7-2	TRBJ2-3	few	CASSPGRFTDTQYF	TGTGCCAGCAGCCCTGGGCGGTTCACAGATACGCAGTATTTT
TRBD1	TRBV7-2	TRBJ2-5	.	CASSLALTGVGETQYF	TGTGCCAGCAGCTTAGCCTTGACAGGGGTGGGGGAGACCCAGTACTTC
TRBD2	TRBV12-3/TRBV12-4	TRBJ2-7	.	CASSVPWGRGGEQYF	TGTGCCAGCAGTGTCCCGTGGGGCCGGGGGGGCGAGCAGTACTTC
TRBD1	TRBV7-9	TRBJ2-5	once	CASSSATGGKQYF	TGTGCCAGCAGCTCAGCGACAGGGGGCAAGCAGTACTTC
TRBD1	TRBV20-1	TRBJ2-7	.	CSARRDRRAYEQYF	TGCAGTGCTAGACGGGACAGGAGGGCCTACGAGCAGTACTTC
TRBD1	TRBV10-3	TRBJ1-2	.	CAISDNTGDGYTF	TGTGCCATCAGTGATAACACAGGGGATGGCTACACCTTC
TRBD1	TRBV14	TRBJ2-5	once	CASSHRQGPNEQYF	TGTGCCAGCAGCCACCGACAGGGCCCCAATGAGCAGTACTTC
TRBD1	TRBV20-1	TRBJ2-1	.	CSARGDRGRSEQFF	TGCAGTGCTAGAGGCGACAGGGGGAGGAGTGAGCAGTTCTTC
.	TRBV13	TRBJ2-6	few	CASSDSPLTGANVLTF	TGTGCCAGCAGCGACAGCCCTCTGACTGGGGCCAACGTCCTGACTTTC
.	TRBV20-1	TRBJ2-4	.	CSARDAGPGETKNIQYF	TGCAGTGCTAGAGATGCGGGGCCAGGGGAAACCAAAAACATTCAGTACTTC
TRBD2	TRBV6-6	TRBJ2-1	.	CASSPREAREQFF	TGTGCCAGCAGTCCCCGGGAGGCCCGGGAGCAGTTCTTC
TRBD2	TRBV18	TRBJ2-3	.	CASSQELGGGDTQYF	TGTGCCAGCTCACAGGAACTGGGCGGGGGAGATACGCAGTATTTT
.	TRBV20-1	TRBJ2-3	.	CSARVPSTDTQYF	TGCAGTGCTAGAGTGCCGAGCACAGATACGCAGTATTTT
TRBD2	TRBV6-1	TRBJ2-1	.	CASSALAGNNEQFF	TGTGCCAGCAGTGCACTAGCGGGGAACAATGAGCAGTTCTTC
TRBD1	TRBV11-2	TRBJ2-3	once	CASSFSGTGVKDTQYF	TGTGCCAGCAGCTTTTCTGGGACAGGGGTAAAAGATACGCAGTATTTT
.	TRBV11-2	TRBJ2-1	.	CASSLDQPNEQFF	TGTGCCAGCAGCTTAGATCAACCCAATGAGCAGTTCTTC
TRBD2	TRBV11-2	TRBJ2-5	.	CASSLDPSGPFNEQYF	TGTGCCAGCAGCCTAGATCCTAGCGGGCCATTCAATGAGCAGTACTTC